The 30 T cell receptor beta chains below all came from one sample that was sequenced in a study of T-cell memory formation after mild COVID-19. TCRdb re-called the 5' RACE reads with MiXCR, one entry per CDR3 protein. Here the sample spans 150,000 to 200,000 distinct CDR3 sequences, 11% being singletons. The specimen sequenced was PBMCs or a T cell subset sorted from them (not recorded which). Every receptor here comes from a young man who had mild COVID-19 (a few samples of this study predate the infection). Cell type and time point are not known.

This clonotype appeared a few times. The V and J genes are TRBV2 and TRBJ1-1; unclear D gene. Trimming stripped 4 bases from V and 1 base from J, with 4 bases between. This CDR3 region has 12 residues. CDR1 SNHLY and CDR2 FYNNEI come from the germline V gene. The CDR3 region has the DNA TGTGCCAGCAGTGTCGAGAACACTGAAGCTTTCTTT. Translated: CASSVENTEAFF.

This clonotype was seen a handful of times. CDR3 bases: TGTGCCATCGGACAGTACAATCAGCCCCAGCATTTT. It yields the protein CAIGQYNQPQHF. The chain joins TRBV10-3 to TRBJ1-5; a possible D gene is TRBD1 (6 bases). The V and J ends lost 8 bases and 3 bases respectively, with 8 bases between them. The CDR3 has 12 residues. Germline CDR1 ENHRY, CDR2 SYGVKD.

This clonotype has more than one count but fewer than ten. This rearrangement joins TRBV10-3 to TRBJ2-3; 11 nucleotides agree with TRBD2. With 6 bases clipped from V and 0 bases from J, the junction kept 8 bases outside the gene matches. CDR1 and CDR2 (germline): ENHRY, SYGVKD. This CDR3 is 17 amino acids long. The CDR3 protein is CAISGRRTSGSTDTQYF. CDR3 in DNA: TGTGCCATCAGCGGGAGGAGGACTAGCGGGAGCACAGATACGCAGTATTTT.

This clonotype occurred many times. CDR3 in amino acids: CASSSGIYGYTF. The CDR3 region has the DNA TGTGCCAGCAGTTCCGGGATCTATGGCTACACCTTC. V usage is TRBV12-3 or TRBV12-4 and J usage is TRBJ1-2; D gene unclear. Trimming took off 4 bases at V and 4 bases at J, with 7 bases between the two ends. The CDR3 runs 12 residues.

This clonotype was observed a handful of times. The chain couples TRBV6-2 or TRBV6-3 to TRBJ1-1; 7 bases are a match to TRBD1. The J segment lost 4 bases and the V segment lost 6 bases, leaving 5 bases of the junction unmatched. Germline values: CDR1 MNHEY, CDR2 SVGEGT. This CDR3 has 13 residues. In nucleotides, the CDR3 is TGTGCCAGCAGCGACCCAGGGGGCACTGAAGCTTTCTTT. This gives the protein CASSDPGGTEAFF.

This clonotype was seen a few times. The CDR3 loop is CATSRDPQGVDIQYF. CDR3 nucleotides: TGTGCCACCAGCAGAGATCCTCAGGGGGTAGACATTCAGTACTTC. This chain uses TRBV15 with TRBJ2-4, with 7 bases aligning to TRBD1. Germline values: CDR1 LNHNV, CDR2 YYDKDF (reference sequence). CDR3 size: 15 residues. Unmatched junction bases numbered 7, after V lost 0 bases and J lost 8 bases. Using reference TRBV15 and TRBJ2-4 for the parts outside the CDR3, the full variable domain is DAMVIQNPRYQVTQFGKPVTLSCSQTLNHNVMYWYQQKSSQAPKLLFHYYDKDFNNEADTPDNFQSRRPNTSFCFLDIRSPGLGDTAMYLCATSRDPQGVDIQYFGAGTRLSVL.

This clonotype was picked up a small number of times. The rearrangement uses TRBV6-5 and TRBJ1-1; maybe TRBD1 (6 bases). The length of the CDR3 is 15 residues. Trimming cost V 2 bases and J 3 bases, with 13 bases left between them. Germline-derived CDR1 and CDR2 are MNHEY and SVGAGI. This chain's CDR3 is CASSYGGLRHTEAFF. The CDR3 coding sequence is TGTGCCAGCAGTTACGGGGGCCTGCGGCACACTGAAGCTTTCTTT.

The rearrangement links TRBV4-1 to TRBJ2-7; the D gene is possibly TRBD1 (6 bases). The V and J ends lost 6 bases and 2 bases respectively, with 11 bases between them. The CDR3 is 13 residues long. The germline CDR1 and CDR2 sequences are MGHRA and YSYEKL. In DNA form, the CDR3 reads TGCGCCAGCAGGCCACAGGGCACCTACGAGCAGTACTTC. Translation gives CASRPQGTYEQYF.

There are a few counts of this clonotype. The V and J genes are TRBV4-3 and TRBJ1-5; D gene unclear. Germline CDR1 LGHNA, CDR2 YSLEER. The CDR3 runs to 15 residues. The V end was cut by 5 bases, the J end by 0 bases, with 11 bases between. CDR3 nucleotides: TGCGCCAGCAGCGGTGGTGTGGGTAGCAATCAGCCCCAGCATTTT. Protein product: CASSGGVGSNQPQHF.

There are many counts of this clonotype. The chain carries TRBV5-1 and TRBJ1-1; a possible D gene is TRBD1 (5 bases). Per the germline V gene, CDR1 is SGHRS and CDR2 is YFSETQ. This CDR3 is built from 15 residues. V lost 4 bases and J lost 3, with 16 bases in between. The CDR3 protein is CASSQGFRGDTEAFF. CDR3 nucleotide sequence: TGCGCCAGCAGCCAAGGATTCCGGGGGGACACTGAAGCTTTCTTT.

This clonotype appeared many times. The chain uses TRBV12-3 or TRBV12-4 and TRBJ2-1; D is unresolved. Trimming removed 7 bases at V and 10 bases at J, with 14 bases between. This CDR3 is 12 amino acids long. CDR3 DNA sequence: TGTGCCAGCACCCAAGGTGGCAGAGAGCAGTTCTTC. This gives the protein CASTQGGREQFF.

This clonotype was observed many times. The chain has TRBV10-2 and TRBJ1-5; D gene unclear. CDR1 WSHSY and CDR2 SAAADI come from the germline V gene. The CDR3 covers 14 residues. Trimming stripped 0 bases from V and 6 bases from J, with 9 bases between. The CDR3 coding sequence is TGCGCCAGCAGTGAGTCCGATTGGGGTCAGCCCCAGCATTTT. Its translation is CASSESDWGQPQHF.

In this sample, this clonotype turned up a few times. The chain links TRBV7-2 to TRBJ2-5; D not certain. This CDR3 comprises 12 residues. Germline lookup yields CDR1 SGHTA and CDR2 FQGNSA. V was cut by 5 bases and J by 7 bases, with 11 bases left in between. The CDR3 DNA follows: TGTGCCAGCAGCCTACCCTCGTTGACCCAGTACTTC. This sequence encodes CASSLPSLTQYF.

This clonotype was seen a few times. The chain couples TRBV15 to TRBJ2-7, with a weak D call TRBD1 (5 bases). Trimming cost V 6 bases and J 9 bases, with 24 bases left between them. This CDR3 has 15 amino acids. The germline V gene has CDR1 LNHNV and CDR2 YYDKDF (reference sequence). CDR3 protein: CATRGAGRVVRGQYV. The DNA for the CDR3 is TGTGCCACCAGAGGAGCCGGCAGGGTGGTACGAGGGCAGTACGTC.

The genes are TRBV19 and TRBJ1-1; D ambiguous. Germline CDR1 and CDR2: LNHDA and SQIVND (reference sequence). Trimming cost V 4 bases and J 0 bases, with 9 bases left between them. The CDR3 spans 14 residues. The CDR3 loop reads CASSKQRVNTEAFF. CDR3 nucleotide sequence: TGTGCCAGTAGTAAGCAACGGGTGAACACTGAAGCTTTCTTT.

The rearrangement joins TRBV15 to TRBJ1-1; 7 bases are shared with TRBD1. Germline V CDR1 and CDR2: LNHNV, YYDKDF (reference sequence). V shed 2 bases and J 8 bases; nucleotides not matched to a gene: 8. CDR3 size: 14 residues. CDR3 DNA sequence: TGTGCCACCAGCAGACATGCCGGGACAGTAGAAGCTTTCTTT. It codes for CATSRHAGTVEAFF.

Here the CDR3 DNA reads TGTGCCAGCAGCCCCGAGGGGGGCTTCCCCTTTGGGGCCAACGTCCTGACTTTC. It codes for CASSPEGGFPFGANVLTF. The chain links TRBV7-2 to TRBJ2-6; possibly TRBD1 or TRBD2 for D (6 bases each). CDR1 SGHTA and CDR2 FQGNSA come from the germline V gene. V was pared by 5 bases and J by 3 bases, with 20 bases between. The CDR3 is 18 residues long.

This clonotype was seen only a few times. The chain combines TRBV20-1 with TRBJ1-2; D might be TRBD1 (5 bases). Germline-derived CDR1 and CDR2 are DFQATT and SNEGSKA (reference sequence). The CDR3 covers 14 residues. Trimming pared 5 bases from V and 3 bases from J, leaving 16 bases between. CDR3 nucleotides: TGCAGTGCTGCTGGACATCGAGGGCACTATGGCTACACCTTC. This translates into CSAAGHRGHYGYTF.

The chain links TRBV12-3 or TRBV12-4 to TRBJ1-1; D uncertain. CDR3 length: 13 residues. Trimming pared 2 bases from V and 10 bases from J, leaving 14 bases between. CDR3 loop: CASSLFAKPVAFF. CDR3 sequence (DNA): TGTGCCAGCAGTTTATTCGCTAAACCGGTAGCTTTCTTT.

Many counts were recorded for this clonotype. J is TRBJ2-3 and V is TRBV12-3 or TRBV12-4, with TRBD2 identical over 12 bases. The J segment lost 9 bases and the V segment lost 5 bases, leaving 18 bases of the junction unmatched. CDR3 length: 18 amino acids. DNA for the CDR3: TGTGCCAGCAGTCCCCCACTTCGACTAGCGGGGGCCCTAGGGACGCAGTATTTT. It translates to CASSPPLRLAGALGTQYF.

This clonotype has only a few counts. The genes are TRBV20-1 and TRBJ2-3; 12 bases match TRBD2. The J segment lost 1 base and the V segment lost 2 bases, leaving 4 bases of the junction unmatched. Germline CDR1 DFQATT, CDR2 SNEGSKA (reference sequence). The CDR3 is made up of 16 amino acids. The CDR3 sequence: CSARPSGGAGTDTQYF. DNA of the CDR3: TGCAGTGCTAGACCTAGCGGGGGGGCCGGCACAGATACGCAGTATTTT.

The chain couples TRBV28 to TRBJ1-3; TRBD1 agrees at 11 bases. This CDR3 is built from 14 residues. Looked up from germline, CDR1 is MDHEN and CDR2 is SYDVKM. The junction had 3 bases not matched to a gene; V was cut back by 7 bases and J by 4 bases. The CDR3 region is CASKGQGGGNTIYF. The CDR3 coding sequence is TGTGCCAGCAAGGGACAGGGGGGCGGAAACACCATATATTTT.

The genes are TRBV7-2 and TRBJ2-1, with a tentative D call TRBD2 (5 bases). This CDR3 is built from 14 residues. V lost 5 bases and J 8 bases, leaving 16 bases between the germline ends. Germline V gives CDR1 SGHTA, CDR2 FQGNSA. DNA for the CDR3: TGTGCCAGCAGCCAGAACCGGGATTATCATGAGCAGTTCTTC. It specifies CASSQNRDYHEQFF. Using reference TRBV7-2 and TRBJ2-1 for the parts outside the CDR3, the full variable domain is GAGVSQSPSNKVTEKGKDVELRCDPISGHTALYWYRQSLGQGLEFLIYFQGNSAPDKSGLPSDRFSAERTGGSVSTLTIQRTQQEDSAVYLCASSQNRDYHEQFFGPGTRLTVL.

The chain's CDR3 is CASSYGGGSSKNIQYF. The CDR3 region has the DNA TGTGCCAGCAGTTACGGCGGCGGGTCTTCCAAAAACATTCAGTACTTC. V usage is TRBV6-5 and J usage is TRBJ2-4, with TRBD2 as a possible D gene (5 bases). Trimming pared 2 bases from V and 2 bases from J, leaving 13 bases between. Germline CDR1 reads MNHEY; CDR2 reads SVGAGI. The CDR3 is 16 amino acids.

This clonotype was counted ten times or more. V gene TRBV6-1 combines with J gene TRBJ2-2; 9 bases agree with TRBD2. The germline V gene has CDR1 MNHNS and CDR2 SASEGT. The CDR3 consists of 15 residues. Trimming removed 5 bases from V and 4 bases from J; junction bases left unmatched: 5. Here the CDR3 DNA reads TGTGCCAGCAGTTTGCGGGGGGGCAGCACCGGGGAGCTGTTTTTT. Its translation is CASSLRGGSTGELFF.

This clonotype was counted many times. The CDR3 spells CSARRDSLSYEQYF. CDR3 DNA: TGCAGTGCTAGAAGGGACAGCCTCTCCTACGAGCAGTACTTC. This rearrangement joins TRBV20-1 to TRBJ2-7, with 7 nucleotides matching TRBD1. The CDR3 contains 14 residues. Germline CDR1 and CDR2: DFQATT and SNEGSKA (reference sequence). Germline trimming cut 2 bases from V and 0 bases from J; bases unmatched to any gene: 4.

The CDR3 nucleotides are TGTGCCAGCAGTGAAAGGGTCGATGCGGAGACCCAGTACTTC. It is translated as CASSERVDAETQYF. The chain uses TRBV2 and TRBJ2-5; D remains ambiguous. Trimming took 2 bases from V and 5 from J, leaving 12 bases between them. This CDR3 spans 14 amino acids. CDR1 SNHLY and CDR2 FYNNEI come from the germline V gene.

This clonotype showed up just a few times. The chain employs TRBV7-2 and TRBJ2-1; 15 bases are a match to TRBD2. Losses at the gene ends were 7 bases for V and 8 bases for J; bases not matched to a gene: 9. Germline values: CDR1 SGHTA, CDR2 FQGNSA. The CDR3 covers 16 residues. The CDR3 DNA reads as TGTGCCAGCACCTGGGGACTAGCGGGGGGTGGAGATGAGCAGTTCTTC. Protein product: CASTWGLAGGGDEQFF.

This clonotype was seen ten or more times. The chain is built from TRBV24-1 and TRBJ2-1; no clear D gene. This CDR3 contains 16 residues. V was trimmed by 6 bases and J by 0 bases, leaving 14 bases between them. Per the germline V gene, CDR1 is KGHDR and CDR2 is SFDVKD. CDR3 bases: TGTGCCACCAGTCCGATTAGTTCTAGCTCCTACAATGAGCAGTTCTTC. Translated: CATSPISSSSYNEQFF.

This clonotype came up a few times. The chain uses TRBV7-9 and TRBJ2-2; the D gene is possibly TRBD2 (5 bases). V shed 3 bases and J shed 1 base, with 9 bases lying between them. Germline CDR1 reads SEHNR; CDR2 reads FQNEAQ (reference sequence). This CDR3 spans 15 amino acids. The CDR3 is CASSLGEWNTGELFF. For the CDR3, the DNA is TGTGCCAGCAGCTTGGGAGAGTGGAACACCGGGGAGCTGTTTTTT.